This TCR beta chain was recovered during a study of metastatic and nonmetastatic thyroid tumors. Study context: Repertoires from malignant and benign thyroid patients were compared across blood and tumor or nodule tissue.

This clone was picked up a small number of times. What it recognizes is unknown. Germline V gene data show CDR1 as SGHNT and CDR2 as YENEEA. V was clipped by 5 bases and J by 5 bases; unmatched bases: 2. The CDR3 is 13 amino acids. Study-wide results and caveats: Relative to benign nodules, malignant thyroid tumors were reportedly characterized by significantly elevated TCR beta diversity in blood and tumor.

Thyroid surgery was preceded by no treatment in any patient. Authors' analysis steps: The study took CDR3 differences across clinicopathological groups and made a distant-metastasis classifier for papillary thyroid cancer from them. TCRdb redid the clone calls on the PCR reads using MiXCR. TCRdb, rather than the study authors, made the V and J calls. The sample contains about 23,000 clones, 20% to 30% of which appear only once. What was sequenced was blood. V usage is TRBV11-3 and J usage is TRBJ2-2; TRBD2 agrees at 7 bases. The clonotype originates from a male donor with papillary thyroid cancer or a benign thyroid nodule (not recorded which). Some clones in this sample may be carry-over from other donors' samples. The CDR3 nucleotides are TGTGCCAGCAGCACGGGAGGTACCGGGGAGCTGTTTTTT. Translating it yields CASSTGGTGELFF.